The 30 T cell receptor beta chains below were found in one sample sequenced in a study of vaccination effects on CD4 cells after COVID-19. For these TCRs, the target antigens are not known. The table came from immunoSEQ multiplex PCR; TCRdb's copy has only in-frame clones and leaves some out. Among approximately 21,000 clones listed, 65% to 70% were seen once. Antigen-specific CD4+ T cells expanded by the ViraFEST assay with viral peptide pools were then sequenced. After around ten days in culture, the CD4+ T cells were isolated. Each vaccine recipient was nucleocapsid antibody negative and had no prior SARS-CoV-2 infection. Here the sequenced sample was CD4+ T cells from PBMCs cultured with HCoV-NL63 spike peptides, taken before COVID-19 vaccination. These receptors originate from a human donor who received a COVID-19 vaccine.

J is TRBJ1-5 and V is TRBV19; 10 nucleotides align to TRBD1. The CDR3 extends over 14 amino acids. In germline, CDR1 is LNHDA, CDR2 SQIVND (reference sequence). V lost 6 bases and J lost 6; bases outside the gene matches: 5. CDR3 nucleotides: TGTGCCAGTAGCGGGACAGGGGTGAGTCAGCCCCAGCATTTT. Protein: CASSGTGVSQPQHF.

The gene calls are TRBV7-2 and TRBJ2-7; 9 bases agree with TRBD2. The CDR3 loop spans 15 amino acids. V shed 5 bases, J shed 4 bases, and the junction held 9 bases outside the gene matches. Germline lookup yields CDR1 SGHTA and CDR2 FQGNSA. The CDR3 region has the DNA TGTGCCAGCAGCATCTCGACTAGCGGAGTTTACGAGCAGTACTTC. Protein product: CASSISTSGVYEQYF.

The chain uses TRBV5-6 and TRBJ2-3; D uncertain. V gave up 2 bases and J gave up 5 bases, with 9 bases separating them. Germline assignment: CDR1 SGHDT and CDR2 YYEEEE. This CDR3 is built from 13 residues. In DNA form, the CDR3 reads TGTGCCAGCAGCTTCAGAGGTGGAGATACGCAGTATTTT. Residues: CASSFRGGDTQYF. The full variable domain, its missing parts supplied by reference TRBV5-6 and TRBJ2-3, is DAGVTQSPTHLIKTRGQQVTLRCSPKSGHDTVSWYQQALGQGPQFIFQYYEEEERQRGNFPDRFSGHQFPNYSSELNVNALLLGDSALYLCASSFRGGDTQYFGPGTRLTVL.

This clone was counted a single time. The chain employs TRBV7-9 and TRBJ1-3; 8 bases map to TRBD1. The V and J ends lost 2 bases and 8 bases, in that order; junction bases with no gene match: 11. CDR1 is SEHNR, CDR2 FQNEAQ, per germline (reference sequence). CDR3 length: 16 residues. The CDR3 DNA follows: TGTGCCAGCAGCTTATTGCTTCAGGGGGCTAGGTACACCATATATTTT. It is translated as CASSLLLQGARYTIYF.

The V gene is TRBV18, the J gene TRBJ2-2; TRBD1 matches 9 bases. The CDR3 has 15 residues. V dropped 0 bases and J dropped 6; count of bases not matched to a gene: 2. Germline values: CDR1 KGHSH, CDR2 LQKENI. The chain's CDR3 is CASSPPRTGAGELFF. CDR3 nucleotides: TGTGCCAGCTCACCACCGAGGACAGGGGCCGGGGAGCTGTTTTTT.

V gene TRBV11-2 combines with J gene TRBJ1-2, with 7 bases matching TRBD1. Unmatched junction bases numbered 0, after V lost 1 base and J lost 4 bases. The CDR3 length is 13 residues. Per germline, CDR1 SGHAT and CDR2 FQNNGV. The CDR3 DNA is TGTGCCAGCAGCTTAGGGACAGGCTATGGCTACACCTTC. Its protein is CASSLGTGYGYTF. The variable domain in full, with the rest retrieved from reference TRBV11-2 and TRBJ1-2, is EAGVAQSPRYKIIEKRQSVAFWCNPISGHATLYWYQQILGQGPKLLIQFQNNGVVDDSQLPKDRFSAERLKGVDSTLKIQPAKLEDSAVYLCASSLGTGYGYTFGSGTRLTVV.

This sequence joins TRBV18 and TRBJ2-7; D is undetermined. The V end was cut by 2 bases, the J end by 5 bases, with 7 bases between. The CDR3 runs to 12 residues. Per the germline V gene, CDR1 is KGHSH and CDR2 is LQKENI. Written as DNA, the CDR3 is TGTGCCAGCTCACCAGTGAACAACGAGCAGTACTTC. Protein sequence: CASSPVNNEQYF.

The chain links TRBV11-2 to TRBJ1-2; TRBD1 agrees at 11 bases. V was pared by 4 bases and J by 7 bases, with 8 bases of the junction left unmatched. The CDR3 spans 15 residues. In germline, CDR1 is SGHAT, CDR2 FQNNGV. CDR3 protein: CASSYTDRGLGGYTF. For the CDR3, the DNA is TGTGCCAGCAGCTATACGGACAGGGGGCTAGGTGGCTACACCTTC.

The chain couples TRBV6-5 to TRBJ2-7, with 7 bases aligning to TRBD1. The CDR3 runs to 14 residues. Germline V gives CDR1 MNHEY, CDR2 SVGAGI. The J segment lost 3 bases and the V segment lost 9 bases, leaving 11 bases of the junction unmatched. The CDR3 bases are TGTGCCAGTACCGCCGCAGGACAGGTCTACGAGCAGTACTTC. Translated: CASTAAGQVYEQYF.

This chain connects TRBV15 to TRBJ2-5, with TRBD2 identical over 9 bases. The CDR3 spans 17 residues. The germline gives CDR1 LNHNV, CDR2 YYDKDF (reference sequence). J was trimmed by 2 bases and V by 2 bases; bases with no gene match: 9. DNA of the CDR3: TGTGCCACCAGCAGAAACGCTAGGACTAGCGCACAAGAGACCCAGTACTTC. Translated: CATSRNARTSAQETQYF.

V and J are TRBV2 and TRBJ2-1; 8 nucleotides align to TRBD2. The germline V gene has CDR1 SNHLY and CDR2 FYNNEI. This CDR3 has 16 amino acids. V lost 7 bases and J lost 3; bases outside the gene matches: 11. CDR3 sequence: CASKDWAGGFYNEQFF. For the CDR3, the DNA is TGTGCCAGCAAAGATTGGGCGGGAGGATTCTACAATGAGCAGTTCTTC.

V and J are TRBV3-1 (or the pseudogene TRBV3-2) and TRBJ1-2; TRBD1 agrees at 9 bases. V lost 2 bases to trimming and J lost 8 bases; unmatched junction nucleotides: 15. Germline assignment: CDR1 LGHDT and CDR2 YNNKEL (reference sequence). The CDR3 extends over 17 amino acids. In DNA, the CDR3 is TGTGCCAGCAGCCAACCGCTGCTGGGACAGGGATGGGGCGGCTACACCTTC. This sequence encodes CASSQPLLGQGWGGYTF.

V is TRBV18 and J is TRBJ2-7, with 10 bases aligning to TRBD2. The V gene end was trimmed by 3 bases and the J gene end by 3 bases; junction bases not matched to a gene: 8. This CDR3 has 16 amino acids. Germline CDR1 is KGHSH and CDR2 is LQKENI. The CDR3 DNA follows: TGTGCCAGCTCACCGAGTAGCGGGGGGAGATACTACGAGCAGTACTTC. Amino acid sequence: CASSPSSGGRYYEQYF.

This clone was observed a single time. The rearrangement uses TRBV6-5 and TRBJ1-5; TRBD1 matches 9 bases. The CDR3 extends over 15 amino acids. CDR1 is MNHEY and CDR2 is SVGAGI in the germline V gene. Trimming removed 6 bases from V and 6 bases from J; junction bases left unmatched: 9. In nucleotides, the CDR3 is TGTGCCAGCAGAGACCGGGACAGGGTCGCTCAGCCCCAGCATTTT. It is translated as CASRDRDRVAQPQHF.

J is TRBJ2-6 and V is TRBV7-6; D gene ambiguous. Germline-derived CDR1 and CDR2 are SGHVS and FNYEAQ. The CDR3 extends over 17 amino acids. Trimming pared 0 bases from V and 0 bases from J, leaving 9 bases between. The CDR3 region is CASSLAGPGSGANVLTF. The CDR3, as DNA: TGTGCCAGCAGCTTAGCGGGTCCGGGCTCTGGGGCCAACGTCCTGACTTTC.

This clone was detected only once. The chain recombines TRBV11-2 with TRBJ1-4; tentatively, D is TRBD1 (5 bases). Trimming took 6 bases from V and 8 from J, leaving 13 bases between them. Germline CDR1 is SGHAT and CDR2 is FQNNGV. The CDR3 extends over 13 amino acids. The CDR3 region has the DNA TGTGCCAGCAGTGGCGCAGGGCGAGAAAAACTGTTTTTT. Amino acids: CASSGAGREKLFF.

The V call is TRBV6-6, the J call TRBJ2-1; 9 nucleotides line up with TRBD2. V was clipped by 2 bases and J by 6 bases; unmatched bases: 5. Germline V CDR1 and CDR2: MNHNY, SVGAGI (reference sequence). This CDR3 has 15 residues. CDR3 bases: TGTGCCAGCAGTTACGAGCGGGGGGCTTTCAATGAGCAGTTCTTC. Translated: CASSYERGAFNEQFF.

V gene TRBV7-2 combines with J gene TRBJ2-7, with 7 positions matching TRBD1. CDR1 is SGHTA and CDR2 is FQGNSA in the germline V gene. J was trimmed by 0 bases and V by 5 bases; bases with no gene match: 10. The CDR3 is made up of 16 amino acids. As DNA, the CDR3 is TGTGCCAGCAGCCGCGGAACAGGGGTAAGCTCCTACGAGCAGTACTTC. Residues: CASSRGTGVSSYEQYF.

The chain links TRBV6-1 to TRBJ1-2; D not certain. Trimming stripped 2 bases from V and 3 bases from J, with 16 bases between. The CDR3 is 16 amino acids. Germline V gene sequence: CDR1 MNHNS, CDR2 SASEGT. The CDR3 loop is CASSERFPLIDYGYTF. CDR3 DNA: TGTGCCAGCAGTGAACGATTCCCGTTGATCGACTATGGCTACACCTTC.

This clone was observed a handful of times. The V call is TRBV19, the J call TRBJ2-3; either TRBD1 or TRBD2 may fit D (6 bases each). Germline V CDR1 and CDR2: LNHDA, SQIVND (reference sequence). The CDR3 contains 17 residues. The V end lost 4 bases, the J end lost 1 base, and 18 bases lay between the germline ends. The CDR3 DNA follows: TGTGCCAGTAGTACATCTCTGCCGGGGGCTCGCACAGATACGCAGTATTTT. It yields the protein CASSTSLPGARTDTQYF.

The V call is TRBV6-2 or TRBV6-3, the J call TRBJ2-7; D gene unclear. The germline V and J ends were trimmed by 0 bases and 2 bases, with 11 bases remaining between them. CDR1 MNHEY and CDR2 SVGEGT come from the germline V gene. This CDR3 has 15 residues. The DNA for the CDR3 is TGTGCCAGCAGTTACTCGTCTACCGCCGCCTACGAGCAGTACTTC. It is translated as CASSYSSTAAYEQYF.

The chain combines TRBV10-3 with TRBJ2-7, with D possibly matching TRBD1 (5 bases). The CDR3 consists of 13 residues. Trimming left V 4 bases short and J 3 bases short, with 10 bases between. Germline values: CDR1 ENHRY, CDR2 SYGVKD. The CDR3 DNA is TGTGCCATCAGTGGTGGCAGGGACTACGAGCAGTACTTC. As protein: CAISGGRDYEQYF.

This chain connects TRBV4-1 to TRBJ1-4; D gene unclear. This CDR3 contains 14 residues. Germline values: CDR1 MGHRA, CDR2 YSYEKL. V lost 2 bases and J 8 bases, leaving 12 bases between the germline ends. For the CDR3, the DNA is TGCGCCAGCAGCCAATCCCAAGGGAGCGAAAAACTGTTTTTT. This encodes CASSQSQGSEKLFF.

The V call is TRBV19, the J call TRBJ2-7; 12 nucleotides agree with TRBD1. Germline V gene data show CDR1 as LNHDA and CDR2 as SQIVND (reference sequence). V lost 3 bases, J lost 4 bases, and 7 bases stayed unmatched. The CDR3 consists of 16 residues. The CDR3 nucleotides read TGTGCCAGTAGTATTCATCCGGGACAGGGGGCTTACGAGCAGTACTTC. Protein sequence: CASSIHPGQGAYEQYF.

The rearrangement links TRBV3-1 (or the pseudogene TRBV3-2) to TRBJ1-2; TRBD1 is a possible D gene (5 bases). The germline V gene has CDR1 LGHDT and CDR2 YNNKEL (reference sequence). V dropped 7 bases and J dropped 8 bases, with 17 bases sitting between them. The CDR3 sequence is 13 residues long. The CDR3 reads CASTSTWDEGYTF. CDR3 DNA sequence: TGTGCCAGCACCTCAACTTGGGACGAGGGCTACACCTTC.

The gene calls are TRBV28 and TRBJ1-1; no clear D. Between the trimmed V and J ends, which lost 3 bases and 6 bases, there was a span of 11 bases. The germline gives CDR1 MDHEN, CDR2 SYDVKM. The CDR3 extends over 13 amino acids. The CDR3 nucleotides read TGTGCCAGCAGTTTGCCGTGGACTGCTGAAGCTTTCTTT. This gives the protein CASSLPWTAEAFF.

V and J are TRBV6-5 and TRBJ1-2; no clear D gene. This CDR3 region has 15 residues. Per the germline V gene, CDR1 is MNHEY and CDR2 is SVGAGI. The V end lost 0 bases, the J end lost 4 bases, and 12 bases lay between the germline ends. As DNA, the CDR3 is TGTGCCAGCAGTTACTCGGGAACCCCTTCCTATGGCTACACCTTC. Translating gives CASSYSGTPSYGYTF.

This chain uses TRBV4-1 with TRBJ2-4, with 9 bases aligning to TRBD2. With V trimmed by 0 bases and J by 6 bases, 9 bases remained unmatched. In germline, CDR1 is MGHRA, CDR2 YSYEKL. The CDR3 totals 17 residues. Written as DNA, the CDR3 is TGCGCCAGCAGCCAAGATCCCGGCGGGAGGGCCGCAAACATTCAGTACTTC. Protein: CASSQDPGGRAANIQYF.

The V call is TRBV19, the J call TRBJ2-3; D uncertain. This CDR3 has 13 residues. The V and J ends lost 1 base and 5 bases respectively, with 7 bases between them. Germline lookup yields CDR1 LNHDA and CDR2 SQIVND (reference sequence). CDR3 loop: CASSIGKGDTQYF. CDR3 nucleotide sequence: TGTGCCAGTAGTATAGGTAAGGGAGATACGCAGTATTTT.

V and J are TRBV11-2 and TRBJ1-6; 8 bases are a match to TRBD1. The CDR3 length is 14 residues. V lost 3 bases, J lost 11 bases, and 6 bases stayed unmatched. Per germline, CDR1 SGHAT and CDR2 FQNNGV. The CDR3, as DNA: TGTGCCAGCAGCTTCCGGACAGGGAGGACACCCCTCCACTTT. It specifies CASSFRTGRTPLHF.